The next 2 T cell receptor beta chains were all read from a single sample in a study of OX40 agonist ivuxolimab in advanced cancers. Library method: the immunoSEQ multiplex PCR assay. TCRdb took this table from immuneACCESS and kept in-frame rearrangements with V and J called. Such tables lack part of the clones; where checked against another copy, unresolved V genes explain under half of the gap, and the rest is unexplained. In all, the sample holds about 21,000 clones, and 80% to 90% of those were seen once. Around 13% of the sample rests with the top ten. The specimen comprised CD4+ or CD8+ T cells sorted from blood, sampled in a trial of the OX40 agonist ivuxolimab. The receptors come from an adult with an advanced solid tumor such as melanoma, head and neck, liver or kidney cancer.

The chain links TRBV19 to TRBJ1-4; 9 nucleotides line up with TRBD1. CDR1 and CDR2 from the germline V gene are LNHDA and SQIVND (reference sequence). This CDR3 contains 15 residues. V was pared by 5 bases and J by 7 bases, with 8 bases of the junction left unmatched. The DNA of the CDR3 is TGTGCCAGTAGTCCTCACAGGGGGCGCATTGAAAAACTGTTTTTT. This codes for CASSPHRGRIEKLFF.

This chain links TRBV5-6 with TRBJ1-2; D remains unclear. Per the germline V gene, CDR1 is SGHDT and CDR2 is YYEEEE. This CDR3 contains 12 residues. V was shortened by 3 bases and J by 10 bases, with 13 bases between the two germline ends. The CDR3 is CASSYSRSHYTF. The CDR3 DNA reads as TGTGCCAGCAGCTATTCAAGATCCCACTACACCTTC.